One sample yielded the 27 T cell receptor beta chains listed below, sequenced in a study of shared clonotypes between healthy human individuals. Produced via immunoSEQ multiplex PCR; TCRdb's table is partial and in-frame only. The data contain 2,500,000 or so clones, 93% of them singletons. Input material: naive CD4+ T cells from PBMCs. Sample subset: CD45RA+ positively selected. The receptors come from a man younger than 35 in good health. Some clones in this sample may be carry-over from other donors' samples.

The DNA for the CDR3 is TGCAGCGTCGTCCCGTGGGAGGCCCAAGAGACCCAGTACTTC. Translated, it gives CSVVPWEAQETQYF. V gene TRBV29-1 combines with J gene TRBJ2-5; D possibly corresponds to TRBD2 (6 bases). The germline V and J ends were trimmed by 6 bases and 1 base, with 15 bases remaining between them. Germline V gives CDR1 SQVTM, CDR2 ANQGSEA. The CDR3 length is 14 residues.

V and J are TRBV9 and TRBJ2-7; 11 bases are a match to TRBD2. The CDR3 loop spans 15 amino acids. CDR1 and CDR2 (germline): SGDLS, YYNGEE. The trim removed 3 bases at V and 3 bases at J, leaving 5 bases unmatched. The CDR3 bases are TGTGCCAGCAGCGCCGGACTAGCGGGCGACTACGAGCAGTACTTC. Encoded protein: CASSAGLAGDYEQYF.

The rearrangement links TRBV6-6 to TRBJ2-3; TRBD1 or TRBD2 may be the D gene (5 bases each). From germline, CDR1 is MNHNY and CDR2 SVGAGI (reference sequence). The CDR3 contains 16 residues. Trimming stripped 7 bases from V and 0 bases from J, with 17 bases between. Here the CDR3 reads CASKRRGDESTDTQYF. DNA for the CDR3: TGTGCCAGCAAAAGGAGAGGGGACGAAAGCACAGATACGCAGTATTTT.

The chain couples TRBV28 to TRBJ2-3, with D perhaps matching TRBD1 or TRBD2 (6 bases each). This CDR3 spans 16 amino acids. Germline CDR1 reads MDHEN; CDR2 reads SYDVKM. Trimming took off 3 bases at V and 5 bases at J, with 18 bases between the two ends. CDR3 protein: CASSFPGAGLQDTQYF. The CDR3 DNA reads TGTGCCAGCAGTTTTCCGGGGGCAGGGTTACAAGATACGCAGTATTTT.

About this clone itself: The sample holds other DNA sequences that translate to the same CDR3. The V and J genes are TRBV5-4 and TRBJ2-3, with TRBD2 matching over 11 bases. CDR3 length: 15 residues. V trimming: 3 bases; J trimming: 2 bases; junction bases outside the gene matches: 2. Per the germline V gene, CDR1 is SGHNT and CDR2 is YYREEE (reference sequence). CDR3 nucleotides: TGTGCCAGCAGCTCGACTAGCGGGACCACAGATACGCAGTATTTT. This gives the protein CASSSTSGTTDTQYF.

Turning to this clone: Other DNA sequences in the sample encode the same CDR3. This rearrangement joins TRBV29-1 to TRBJ1-5; the D is unclear. Trimming removed 6 bases from V and 0 bases from J, with 9 bases in between. The germline V gene has CDR1 SQVTM and CDR2 ANQGSEA. CDR3 length equals 13 residues. In DNA, the CDR3 is TGCAGCGTCGCCGAGGATAGCAATCAGCCCCAGCATTTT. This sequence encodes CSVAEDSNQPQHF.

This rearrangement joins TRBV5-1 to TRBJ2-1; 11 bases line up with TRBD2. The germline V gene encodes CDR1 SGHRS and CDR2 YFSETQ. The CDR3 is 15 amino acids. The V and J ends lost 4 bases and 6 bases, in that order; junction bases with no gene match: 6. The DNA for the CDR3 is TGCGCCAGCAGCGTAGTAGCGGGAGGGCCCAATGAGCAGTTCTTC. Its protein product is CASSVVAGGPNEQFF.

A few counts support this clone. The chain has TRBV19 and TRBJ1-1, with D perhaps TRBD1 (5 bases). CDR1 LNHDA and CDR2 SQIVND come from the germline V gene (reference sequence). V lost 4 bases to trimming and J lost 4 bases, with 13 bases between them. CDR3 size: 14 residues. The chain's CDR3 is CASSNGGEVTEAFF. CDR3 DNA: TGTGCCAGTAGTAATGGAGGGGAAGTCACTGAAGCTTTCTTT.

V is TRBV18 and J is TRBJ2-5; possible D gene TRBD2, 6 bases. V was cut by 5 bases and J by 5 bases, with 15 bases left in between. CDR1 and CDR2 (germline): KGHSH, LQKENI. The CDR3 is 14 residues long. CDR3 in amino acids: CASSTRRDGETQYF. The CDR3 nucleotides read TGTGCCAGCTCAACGAGGAGGGATGGGGAGACCCAGTACTTC.

V usage is TRBV9 and J usage is TRBJ1-3; no clear D gene. Looked up from germline, CDR1 is SGDLS and CDR2 is YYNGEE. The CDR3 spans 13 residues. Trimming shortened V by 9 bases and J by 0 bases, and 10 bases separated the two germline ends. CDR3 loop: CATSRGSGNTIYF. In nucleotides, the CDR3 is TGTGCCACTAGCCGGGGCTCTGGAAACACCATATATTTT.

J is TRBJ2-3 and V is TRBV2, with D perhaps matching TRBD1 or TRBD2 (5 bases each). The CDR3 totals 13 residues. Looked up from germline, CDR1 is SNHLY and CDR2 is FYNNEI. V dropped 3 bases and J dropped 4 bases, with 8 bases sitting between them. The chain's CDR3 is CASSEGPADTQYF. In DNA, the CDR3 is TGTGCCAGCAGTGAGGGACCCGCAGATACGCAGTATTTT.

This chain connects TRBV6-5 to TRBJ2-3, with D possibly being TRBD2 (5 bases). CDR3 length equals 14 residues. Germline CDR1 MNHEY, CDR2 SVGAGI. Trimming pared 6 bases from V and 4 bases from J, leaving 14 bases between. The CDR3 DNA follows: TGTGCCAGCAGCCCATTCCTAGCAGCAGATACGCAGTATTTT. It translates to CASSPFLAADTQYF.

The rearrangement joins TRBV29-1 to TRBJ2-6; D gene uncertain. Trimming stripped 4 bases from V and 5 bases from J, with 21 bases between. The V gene's germline CDR1 is SQVTM and CDR2 ANQGSEA. This CDR3 contains 17 residues. The CDR3 coding sequence is TGCAGCGTTGCCCTCAGAAGCATACAAAGTCGGGCCAACGTCCTGACTTTC. It encodes CSVALRSIQSRANVLTF.

The chain combines TRBV6-1 with TRBJ2-7; D remains unclear. V was pared by 4 bases and J by 6 bases, with 16 bases between. In germline, CDR1 is MNHNS, CDR2 SASEGT. The CDR3 sequence is 14 residues long. In nucleotides, the CDR3 is TGTGCCAGCAGTGCCTTACTCTTCGTCGGCGAGCAGTACTTC. This gives the protein CASSALLFVGEQYF.

J is TRBJ1-1 and V is TRBV18, with 8 bases matching TRBD1. CDR1 KGHSH and CDR2 LQKENI come from the germline V gene. This CDR3 is built from 16 residues. With V trimmed by 3 bases and J by 3 bases, 9 bases remained unmatched. The CDR3 reads CASSPGQGGADTEAFF. CDR3 nucleotides: TGTGCCAGCTCACCCGGACAGGGCGGCGCAGACACTGAAGCTTTCTTT.

The genes are TRBV4-1 and TRBJ2-7; D possibly matches TRBD1 or TRBD2 (6 bases each). The germline V and J ends were trimmed by 6 bases and 0 bases, with 15 bases remaining between them. The CDR3 length is 15 residues. Germline V lookup: CDR1 MGHRA, CDR2 YSYEKL. Written as DNA, the CDR3 is TGCGCCAGCAGGAAAAGGGGGGCAGACTCCTACGAGCAGTACTTC. Amino acid sequence: CASRKRGADSYEQYF.

This sequence joins TRBV28 and TRBJ2-3; D unclear. CDR1 is MDHEN and CDR2 is SYDVKM in the germline V gene. V shed 1 base and J shed 1 base, with 6 bases lying between them. The CDR3 has 14 residues. The CDR3 is CASSLLTRTDTQYF. CDR3 DNA sequence: TGTGCCAGCAGTTTATTAACACGCACAGATACGCAGTATTTT.

The V call is TRBV4-3, the J call TRBJ1-2; 11 bases are shared with TRBD1. Per the germline V gene, CDR1 is LGHNA and CDR2 is YSLEER. Trimming at V came to 2 bases and at J to 6 bases, leaving 8 bases not matched to a gene. This CDR3 is 16 amino acids long. The CDR3 protein is CASSQLNWDRGNGYTF. The CDR3 coding sequence is TGCGCCAGCAGCCAACTAAACTGGGACAGGGGGAATGGCTACACCTTC.

The J gene is TRBJ2-7, the V gene TRBV7-9; 9 positions agree with TRBD2. With V trimmed by 5 bases and J by 4 bases, 9 bases remained unmatched. The CDR3 is made up of 15 amino acids. Germline loops: CDR1 SEHNR, CDR2 FQNEAQ (reference sequence). The DNA of the CDR3 is TGTGCCAGCAGCCGCACTGCTAGCGGGAAGTACGAGCAGTACTTC. Its protein is CASSRTASGKYEQYF.

This chain links TRBV5-1 with TRBJ2-7; D remains unclear. The CDR3 has 15 amino acids. V dropped 4 bases and J dropped 3 bases, with 17 bases sitting between them. Germline V CDR1 and CDR2: SGHRS, YFSETQ. This CDR3 reads CASSPTSQTLYEQYF. The CDR3, as DNA: TGCGCCAGCAGCCCAACGAGTCAGACCCTCTACGAGCAGTACTTC.

This clone is a singleton in its sample. V gene TRBV29-1 combines with J gene TRBJ2-3; the D call may be TRBD1 or TRBD2 (6 bases each). Per germline, CDR1 SQVTM and CDR2 ANQGSEA. The CDR3 totals 11 residues. V was cut by 7 bases and J by 4 bases, with 9 bases left in between. In DNA form, the CDR3 reads TGCAGCGCGGGGGCGCCAGATACGCAGTATTTT. Translating it yields CSAGAPDTQYF.

CDR3 coding DNA: TGTGCCAGCAGTTTATCAGGGTATGACGCCTACGAGCAGTACTTC. Residues: CASSLSGYDAYEQYF. The rearrangement links TRBV28 to TRBJ2-7; possibly TRBD1 for D (5 bases). CDR1 and CDR2 from the germline V gene are MDHEN and SYDVKM. The CDR3 spans 15 residues. V was clipped by 1 base and J by 2 bases, with 12 bases between them.

The chain uses TRBV18 and TRBJ1-4; 7 bases match TRBD1. J was trimmed by 3 bases and V by 6 bases; bases with no gene match: 7. The CDR3 is made up of 15 amino acids. Germline CDR1 KGHSH, CDR2 LQKENI. The CDR3 sequence: CASSRGQVANEKLFF. CDR3 bases: TGTGCCAGCTCCCGTGGACAGGTCGCTAATGAAAAACTGTTTTTT.

The chain joins TRBV28 to TRBJ2-1, with 9 positions matching TRBD2. V gave up 2 bases and J gave up 12 bases; unmatched junction bases: 11. Germline V gene sequence: CDR1 MDHEN, CDR2 SYDVKM. The CDR3 is made up of 15 amino acids. The CDR3 loop reads CASSLASGDPRGQFF. The CDR3 DNA reads TGTGCCAGCAGTTTAGCTAGCGGGGATCCTCGTGGGCAGTTCTTC.

This sequence joins TRBV9 and TRBJ2-2; no definite D call. The V and J ends lost 2 bases and 6 bases respectively, with 8 bases between them. The CDR3 sequence is 13 residues long. Germline V lookup: CDR1 SGDLS, CDR2 YYNGEE. The CDR3 nucleotides read TGTGCCAGCAGCGTTTATTCCTCCGGGGAGCTGTTTTTT. Encoded protein: CASSVYSSGELFF.

This rearrangement joins TRBV19 to TRBJ2-3; D is tentatively TRBD1 or TRBD2 (6 bases each). There are 15 residues in the CDR3. Trimming took 10 bases from V and 3 from J, leaving 20 bases between them. Germline CDR1 and CDR2: LNHDA and SQIVND (reference sequence). Here the CDR3 reads CATTPKEGVTDTQYF. CDR3 nucleotide sequence: TGTGCCACTACACCGAAGGAGGGGGTGACAGATACGCAGTATTTT.

The V call is TRBV7-6, the J call TRBJ2-3; D is unclear. V was cut by 4 bases and J by 6 bases, with 14 bases left in between. The CDR3 runs to 14 residues. CDR1 SGHVS and CDR2 FNYEAQ come from the germline V gene. The CDR3 nucleotides read TGTGCCAGCAGCTCACAAACTGGGTATGATACGCAGTATTTT. Translation: CASSSQTGYDTQYF. Combining the CDR3 with reference TRBV7-6 and TRBJ2-3 gives the whole variable domain GAGVSQSPRYKVTKRGQDVALRCDPISGHVSLYWYRQALGQGPEFLTYFNYEAQQDKSGLPNDRFSAERPEGSISTLTIQRTEQRDSAMYRCASSSQTGYDTQYFGPGTRLTVL.